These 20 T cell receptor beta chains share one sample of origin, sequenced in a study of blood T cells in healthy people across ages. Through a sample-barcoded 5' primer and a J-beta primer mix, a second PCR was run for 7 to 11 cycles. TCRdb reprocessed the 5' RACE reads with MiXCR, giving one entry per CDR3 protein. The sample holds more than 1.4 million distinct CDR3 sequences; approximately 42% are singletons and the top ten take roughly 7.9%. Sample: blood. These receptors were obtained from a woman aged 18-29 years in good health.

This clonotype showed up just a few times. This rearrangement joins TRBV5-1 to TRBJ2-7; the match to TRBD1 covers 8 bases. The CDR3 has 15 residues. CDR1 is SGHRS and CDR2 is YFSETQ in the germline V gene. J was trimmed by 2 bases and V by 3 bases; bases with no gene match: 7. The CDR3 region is CASSYFPDRAYEQYF. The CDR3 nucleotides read TGCGCCAGCAGCTACTTCCCGGACAGGGCCTACGAGCAGTACTTC.

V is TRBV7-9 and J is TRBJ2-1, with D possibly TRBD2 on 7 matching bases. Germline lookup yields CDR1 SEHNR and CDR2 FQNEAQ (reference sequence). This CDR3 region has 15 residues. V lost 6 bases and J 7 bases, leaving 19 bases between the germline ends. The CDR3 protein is CASRYRAGEGNEQFF. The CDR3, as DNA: TGTGCCAGCAGATATCGGGCAGGGGAGGGGAATGAGCAGTTCTTC.

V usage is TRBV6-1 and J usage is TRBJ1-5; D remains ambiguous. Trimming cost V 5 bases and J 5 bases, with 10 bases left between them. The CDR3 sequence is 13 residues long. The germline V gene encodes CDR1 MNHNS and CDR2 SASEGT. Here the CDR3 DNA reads TGTGCCAGCAGTCAACTCCGGGATCAGCCCCAGCATTTT. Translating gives CASSQLRDQPQHF.

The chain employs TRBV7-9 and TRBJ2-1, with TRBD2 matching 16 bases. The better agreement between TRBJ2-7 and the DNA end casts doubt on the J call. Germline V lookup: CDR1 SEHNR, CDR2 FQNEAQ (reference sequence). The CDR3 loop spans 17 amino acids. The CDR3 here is CASRPGTSGRAHNEQYF. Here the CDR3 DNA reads TGTGCCAGCAGGCCCGGGACTAGCGGGAGGGCCCACAATGAGCAGTACTTC.

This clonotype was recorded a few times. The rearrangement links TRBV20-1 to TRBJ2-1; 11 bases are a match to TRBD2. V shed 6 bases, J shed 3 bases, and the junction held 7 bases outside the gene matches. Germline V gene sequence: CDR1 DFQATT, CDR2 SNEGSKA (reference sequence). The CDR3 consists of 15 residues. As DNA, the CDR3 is TGCAGTGCCGATGGGGGGACTAGCGGCTACAATGAGCAGTTCTTC. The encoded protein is CSADGGTSGYNEQFF.

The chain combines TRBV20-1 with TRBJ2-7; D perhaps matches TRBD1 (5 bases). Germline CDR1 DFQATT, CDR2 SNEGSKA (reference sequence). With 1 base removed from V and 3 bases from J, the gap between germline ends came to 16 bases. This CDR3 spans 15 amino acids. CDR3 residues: CSARGATGEFYEQYF. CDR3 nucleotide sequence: TGCAGTGCTAGAGGGGCCACAGGTGAATTCTACGAGCAGTACTTC.

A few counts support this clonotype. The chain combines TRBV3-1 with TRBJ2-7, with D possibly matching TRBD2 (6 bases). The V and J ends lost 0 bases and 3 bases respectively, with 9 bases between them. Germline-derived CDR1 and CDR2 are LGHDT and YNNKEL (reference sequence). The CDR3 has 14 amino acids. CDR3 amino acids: CASSQERGSYEQYF. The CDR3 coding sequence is TGTGCCAGCAGCCAAGAACGGGGGAGCTACGAGCAGTACTTC.

The DNA for the CDR3 is TGCAGTGCTAGAGACCGCTCATTGGACAGGGAAGCTTTCTTT. Amino acid sequence: CSARDRSLDREAFF. The rearrangement joins TRBV20-1 to TRBJ1-1; 7 bases align to TRBD1. CDR1 DFQATT and CDR2 SNEGSKA come from the germline V gene (reference sequence). The CDR3 is 14 amino acids. V was pared by 0 bases and J by 8 bases, with 9 bases of the junction left unmatched.

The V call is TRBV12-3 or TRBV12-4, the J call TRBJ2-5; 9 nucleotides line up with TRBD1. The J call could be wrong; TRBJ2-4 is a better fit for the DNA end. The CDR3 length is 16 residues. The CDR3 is CASSRGQGRAKNIQYF. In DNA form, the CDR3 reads TGTGCCAGCAGCCGGGGACAGGGTAGGGCCAAAAACATTCAGTACTTC.

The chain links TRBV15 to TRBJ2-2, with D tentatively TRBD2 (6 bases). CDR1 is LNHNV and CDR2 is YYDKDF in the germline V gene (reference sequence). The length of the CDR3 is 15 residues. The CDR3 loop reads CAIKSGRGGTGELFF. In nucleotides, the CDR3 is TGTGCTATCAAAAGCGGTAGGGGAGGTACCGGGGAGCTGTTTTTT.

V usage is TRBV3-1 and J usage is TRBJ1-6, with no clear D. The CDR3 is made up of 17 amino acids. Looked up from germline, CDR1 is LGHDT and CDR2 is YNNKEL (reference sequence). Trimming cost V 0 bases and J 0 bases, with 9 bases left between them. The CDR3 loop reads CASSQDPWGSYNSPLHF. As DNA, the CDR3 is TGTGCCAGCAGCCAAGATCCGTGGGGCTCCTATAATTCACCCCTCCACTTT.

CDR3 bases: TGTGCCACCAGCTATAGACCTGACTTGGATGAGCAGTTCTTC. Translated: CATSYRPDLDEQFF. The V and J genes are TRBV15 and TRBJ2-1, with no clear D. V was cut by 5 bases and J by 8 bases, with 16 bases left in between. From germline, CDR1 is LNHNV and CDR2 YYDKDF (reference sequence). This CDR3 has 14 amino acids.

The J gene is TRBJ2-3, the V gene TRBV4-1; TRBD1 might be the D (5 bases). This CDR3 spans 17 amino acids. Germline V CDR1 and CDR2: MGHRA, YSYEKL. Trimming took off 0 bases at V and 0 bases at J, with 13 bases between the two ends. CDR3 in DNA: TGCGCCAGCAGCCAAGAGCAGGGCAGTACTAGCACAGATACGCAGTATTTT. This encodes CASSQEQGSTSTDTQYF.

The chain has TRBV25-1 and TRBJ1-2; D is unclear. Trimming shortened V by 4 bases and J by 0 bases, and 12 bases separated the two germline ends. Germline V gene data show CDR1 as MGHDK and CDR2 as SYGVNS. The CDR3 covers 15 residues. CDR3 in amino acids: CASSATDGANYGYTF. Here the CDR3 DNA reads TGTGCCAGCAGTGCCACCGATGGGGCTAACTATGGCTACACCTTC.

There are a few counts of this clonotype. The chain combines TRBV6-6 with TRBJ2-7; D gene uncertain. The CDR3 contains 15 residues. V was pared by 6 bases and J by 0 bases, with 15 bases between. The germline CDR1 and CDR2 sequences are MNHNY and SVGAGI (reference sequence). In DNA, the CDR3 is TGTGCCAGCAGCCAAAGACTGGGATACTCCTACGAGCAGTACTTC. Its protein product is CASSQRLGYSYEQYF.

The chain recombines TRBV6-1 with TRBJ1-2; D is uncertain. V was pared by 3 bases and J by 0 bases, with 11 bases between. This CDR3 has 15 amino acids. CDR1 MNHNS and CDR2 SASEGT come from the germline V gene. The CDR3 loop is CASSEGPLPNYGYTF. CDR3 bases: TGTGCCAGCAGTGAGGGCCCCCTTCCTAACTATGGCTACACCTTC.

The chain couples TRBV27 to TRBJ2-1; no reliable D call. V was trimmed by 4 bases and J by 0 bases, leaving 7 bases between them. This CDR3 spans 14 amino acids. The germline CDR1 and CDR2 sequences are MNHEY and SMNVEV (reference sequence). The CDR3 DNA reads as TGTGCCAGCAGTTATTTTAGCTCCTACAATGAGCAGTTCTTC. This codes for CASSYFSSYNEQFF.

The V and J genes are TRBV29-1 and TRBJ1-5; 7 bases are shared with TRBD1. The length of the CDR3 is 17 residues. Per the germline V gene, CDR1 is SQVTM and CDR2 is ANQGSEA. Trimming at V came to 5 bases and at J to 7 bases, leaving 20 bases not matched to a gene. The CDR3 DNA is TGCAGCGTTAGCGGACAGGAGTCTTCTATCGCTGGCCAGCCCCAGCATTTT. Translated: CSVSGQESSIAGQPQHF.

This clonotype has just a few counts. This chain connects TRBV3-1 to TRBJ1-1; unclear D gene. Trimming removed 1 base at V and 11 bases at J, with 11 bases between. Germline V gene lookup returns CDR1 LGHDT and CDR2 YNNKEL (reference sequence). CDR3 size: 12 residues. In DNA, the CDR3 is TGTGCCAGCAGCCAAGGGGAGGTAACGGCTTTCTTT. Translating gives CASSQGEVTAFF.

The CDR3, as DNA: TGTGCCTACAGAGCTAACAATGAGCAGTTCTTC. Amino acid sequence: CAYRANNEQFF. This chain uses TRBV30 with TRBJ2-1; D unclear. This CDR3 contains 11 residues. The germline V gene encodes CDR1 GTSNPN and CDR2 SVGIG (reference sequence). Trimming pared 7 bases from V and 5 bases from J, leaving 9 bases between.